The source of this T cell receptor beta chain is a study of blood T cell repertoires in COVID-19. Study information: T cells, B-cell-depleted T cells, or PBMCs supplied cDNA or gDNA.

Generated by immunoSEQ multiplex PCR, the TCRdb table keeps only in-frame clones and is missing some. The repertoire holds 250,000 to 300,000 clones, with over 85% as singletons. In germline, CDR1 is SGHTA, CDR2 FQGTGA. The CDR3 contains 15 residues. J was trimmed by 6 bases and V by 5 bases; bases with no gene match: 8. This clone was counted only a few times. Assignment of participants to cohorts was predicated upon participant-reported clinical history. In Cohort 3, a recovered donor had either two negative PCRs, clearance, or symptom resolution. The sequenced sample was PBMCs or T cells enriched from blood (not recorded which). The sequence was collected from a woman aged 55-69 years who had recovered from COVID-19. The rearrangement links TRBV7-3 to TRBJ1-2; 11 nucleotides line up with TRBD1. CDR3 loop: CASSQGRDRGNGYTF. DNA of the CDR3: TGTGCCAGCAGCCAGGGGCGGGACAGGGGGAATGGCTACACCTTC.